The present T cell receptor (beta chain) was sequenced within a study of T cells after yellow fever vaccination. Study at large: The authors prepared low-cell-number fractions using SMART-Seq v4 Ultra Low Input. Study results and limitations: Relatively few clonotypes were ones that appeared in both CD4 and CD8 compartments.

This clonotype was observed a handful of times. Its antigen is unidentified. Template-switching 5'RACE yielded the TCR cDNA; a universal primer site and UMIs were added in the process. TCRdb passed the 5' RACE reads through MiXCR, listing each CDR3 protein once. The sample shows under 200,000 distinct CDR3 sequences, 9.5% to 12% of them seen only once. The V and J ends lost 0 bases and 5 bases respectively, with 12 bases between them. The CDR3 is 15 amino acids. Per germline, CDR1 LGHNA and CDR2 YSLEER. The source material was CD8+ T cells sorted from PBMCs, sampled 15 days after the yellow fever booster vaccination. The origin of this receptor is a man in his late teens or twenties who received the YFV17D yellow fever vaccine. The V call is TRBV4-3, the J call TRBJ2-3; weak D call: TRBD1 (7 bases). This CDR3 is CASSQDRRGQDTQYF. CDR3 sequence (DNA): TGCGCCAGCAGCCAAGATCGGAGGGGGCAAGATACGCAGTATTTT.